These T cell receptor beta chains were read from a single sample in a study of cytomegalovirus exposure and HLA in healthy donors. TCRdb keeps only in-frame clones here, not all; method: immunoSEQ multiplex PCR. The sample shows about 160,000 clones, 80% of them seen only once. Sequenced input: PBMCs. All receptors come from a young man in good health and CMV-seropositive. The CDR3 runs from the conserved cysteine through the conserved F or W. D genes are given only for firm matches. The size entry is marked missing in some rows and otherwise reads once, few, many or a size class.

V	size	J	D	DNA	CDR3
TRBV6-5	few	TRBJ2-2	-	TGTGCCAGCGGTGGGGCCTGGTGGACCGGGGAGCTGTTTTTT	CASGGAWWTGELFF
TRBV19	-	TRBJ2-1	TRBD2	TGTGCCAGTAGTATAGATGGGGGGGTGATTGCTGAGCAGTTCTTC	CASSIDGGVIAEQFF
TRBV28	-	TRBJ1-1	-	TGTGCCAGCAGTTACAGGTACACTGAAGCTTTCTTT	CASSYRYTEAFF
TRBV6-5	-	TRBJ1-2	-	TGTGCCAGCAGTACCTCGTCGGGGGACGGCTACACCTTC	CASSTSSGDGYTF
TRBV10-3	-	TRBJ2-3	TRBD2	TGTGCCGGGGGCGCCTCCAGCGGGAGTCTCACGCAGTATTTT	CAGGASSGSLTQYF
TRBV6-6	-	TRBJ2-3	-	TGTGCCAGCAGTTACTCGACCGGGGACTTAGATACGCAGTATTTT	CASSYSTGDLDTQYF
TRBV6-5	-	TRBJ1-1	TRBD1	TGTGCCAGCAGTTACCGGAGACAGGGGGACACTGAAGCTTTCTTT	CASSYRRQGDTEAFF
TRBV7-9	-	TRBJ1-1	TRBD1	TGTGCCAGCCGCAGGGGGAGTACTGAAGCTTTCTTT	CASRRGSTEAFF
TRBV29-1	few	TRBJ1-5	-	TGCAGCGTTGCAGGGGCGCAGGGGAGCAATCAGCCCCAGCATTTT	CSVAGAQGSNQPQHF
TRBV4-2	-	TRBJ2-7	TRBD2	TGTGCCAGCAGCCCCGGGACTAGCGGAGAGCAGTACTTC	CASSPGTSGEQYF
TRBV5-1	-	TRBJ1-2	TRBD1	TGCGCCAGCAGCCCTCCGGGACAGGACGCAAATGGCTACACCTTC	CASSPPGQDANGYTF
TRBV14	-	TRBJ2-7	-	TGTGCCAGCAGCCAAGGGCACACGGGCTCCTACGAGCAGTACTTC	CASSQGHTGSYEQYF
TRBV9	-	TRBJ2-3	TRBD1	TGTGCCAGCAGCGCGCCACCGACAGGGGAATCCCCTTCTAGCACAGATACGCAGTATTTT	CASSAPPTGESPSSTDTQYF
TRBV5-1	-	TRBJ2-3	TRBD1	TGCGCCAGCACATATTCGGGACAGGTTCCCCCAGATACGCAGTATTTT	CASTYSGQVPPDTQYF
TRBV5-1	-	TRBJ1-1	TRBD1	TGCGCCAGCAGCTTGGAACCTACAGGGGAGTCGAACACTGAAGCTTTCTTT	CASSLEPTGESNTEAFF
TRBV2	-	TRBJ1-5	TRBD1	TGTGCCAGCAGCCCCCGACAGGGTGGGAGCAATCAGCCCCAGCATTTT	CASSPRQGGSNQPQHF
TRBV10-3	-	TRBJ2-1	-	TGTGCCATCAGGGCAACCAACAATGAGCAGTTCTTC	CAIRATNNEQFF
TRBV7-8	-	TRBJ2-3	TRBD2	TGTGCCAGCAGCTTACAAGGGCGGGGGGTCTCCACAGATACGCAGTATTTT	CASSLQGRGVSTDTQYF
TRBV5-4	-	TRBJ1-2	-	TGTGCCAGCAGCCGTGACGACAGGAACTATGGCTACACCTTC	CASSRDDRNYGYTF
TRBV7-9	-	TRBJ2-7	TRBD2	TGTGCCAGCAGCGATACCTCCGGGACTACACTCTACGAGCAGTACTTC	CASSDTSGTTLYEQYF
TRBV4-2	-	TRBJ1-5	-	TGTGCCAGCAGCCAAGCGAAGGGGGTCAATCAGCCCCAGCATTTT	CASSQAKGVNQPQHF
TRBV7-9	-	TRBJ1-1	-	TGTGCCAGCAGCTCGCAACAGGGCCTGAACACTGAAGCTTTCTTT	CASSSQQGLNTEAFF
TRBV4-1	-	TRBJ1-4	-	TGCGCCAGCAGCCGCCCGACAGAAACTAATGAAAAACTGTTTTTT	CASSRPTETNEKLFF
TRBV6-6	-	TRBJ1-2	-	TGTGCCAGCAGTTACTCGCCAGGGTATGGCTACACCTTC	CASSYSPGYGYTF
TRBV6-4	once	TRBJ1-4	TRBD1	TGTGCCTGCAATACCTCGAGACAGGGAGGAAGAATAGCAACTAATGAAAAACTGTTTTTT	CACNTSRQGGRIATNEKLFF
TRBV9	-	TRBJ1-1	TRBD1	TGTGCCAGCAGCGCGACAGGGGGCCCTTCGATGAACACTGAAGCTTTCTTT	CASSATGGPSMNTEAFF
TRBV2	-	TRBJ1-5	-	TGTGCCAGCAGGGGGAGGGCCCAGCCCCAGCATTTT	CASRGRAQPQHF
TRBV9	-	TRBJ2-1	-	TGTGCCAGCAGCGTAGGTAGTGGGGGGGCCAATGAGCAGTTCTTC	CASSVGSGGANEQFF
TRBV27	-	TRBJ2-1	-	TGTGCCAGCTTCCACGGCGGGGGCCCCTACAATGAGCAGTTCTTC	CASFHGGGPYNEQFF
TRBV7-9	-	TRBJ2-2	-	TGTGCCAGCAGCACATCCAGGGGTTTCACCGGGGAGCTGTTTTTT	CASSTSRGFTGELFF
TRBV9	-	TRBJ1-2	-	TGTGCCAGCAGCGTAGGGGCAGGGCGGGGCGGTGGCTACACCTTC	CASSVGAGRGGGYTF
TRBV7-9	-	TRBJ2-7	-	TGTGCCAGCAGCCCTAGGGCGACAGGGAGGTACGAGCAGTACTTC	CASSPRATGRYEQYF
TRBV10-3	-	TRBJ1-5	-	TGTGCCATCAGTGAGGGGCTGAATCAGCCCCAGCATTTT	CAISEGLNQPQHF
TRBV4-2	few	TRBJ2-2	-	TGTGCCAGCAGCCAAGTTGTGCAGATAAACACCGGGGAGCTGTTTTTT	CASSQVVQINTGELFF
TRBV5-1	few	TRBJ2-4	-	TGCGCCAGCAGCCCCGGGGTGAACGAAAACATTCAGTACTTC	CASSPGVNENIQYF
TRBV28	once	TRBJ1-2	-	TGTGCCAGCAGATCCCCCGCAGGGATGAATGGCTACACCTTC	CASRSPAGMNGYTF
TRBV6-1	-	TRBJ1-1	-	TGTGCCAGCAGTGAACAACGGTGGAGCATGAACACTGAAGCTTTCTTT	CASSEQRWSMNTEAFF
TRBV7-6	few	TRBJ1-1	TRBD1	TGTGCCAGCAGCCCCGGGACAGGGGGATTGGTCACTGAAGCTTTCTTT	CASSPGTGGLVTEAFF
TRBV18	-	TRBJ1-1	-	TGTGCCAGCTCCCCGGGATTGGTGGCTGAAGCTTTCTTT	CASSPGLVAEAFF
TRBV5-1	-	TRBJ2-7	TRBD1	TGCGCCAGCAGCCCGAAAGGTGGGGACAGGGCGTACGAGCAGTACTTC	CASSPKGGDRAYEQYF
TRBV28	few	TRBJ2-3	TRBD2	TGTGCCAGCAGTTTATGGATCACTAGCGGAGTCAGCACAGATACGCAGTATTTT	CASSLWITSGVSTDTQYF
TRBV13	-	TRBJ1-2	-	TGTGCCAGCAGCTTTACAGGGAATGGCTACACCTTC	CASSFTGNGYTF
TRBV5-3	few	TRBJ1-4	TRBD1	TGTGCCAGAAGTCCCGGGACAGCCCGTTTT	CARSPGTARF
TRBV10-1	-	TRBJ2-6	-	TGCGCCAGCAGCCGAGGACTCCTGGAACCCGGGGCCAACGTCCTGACTTTC	CASSRGLLEPGANVLTF
TRBV27	-	TRBJ2-6	-	TGTGCCAGCAGTAGGAGCTCTGGGGCCAACGTCCTGACTTTC	CASSRSSGANVLTF
TRBV4-3	-	TRBJ1-4	TRBD1	TGCGCCAGCAGCCGCCGGGACAGCTATAATGAAAAACTGTTTTTT	CASSRRDSYNEKLFF
TRBV5-1	few	TRBJ1-5	-	TGCGCCAGCAGCTTGGAGAGCGGCAAAAATCAGCCCCAGCATTTT	CASSLESGKNQPQHF
TRBV10-3	few	TRBJ2-7	TRBD1	TGTGCCATCAGTGAGTCGGGACAGGGGGTCTACGAGCAGTACTTC	CAISESGQGVYEQYF
TRBV28	-	TRBJ1-4	TRBD1	TGTGCCAGCAGTTCCCCCCACCGGGACAGGGATGGGGATAAGGAAAAACTGTTTTTT	CASSSPHRDRDGDKEKLFF
TRBV29-1	-	TRBJ2-7	TRBD2	TGCAGCGTTTTGGGGGGAGTAGCGGGAGTCGAGCAGTACTTC	CSVLGGVAGVEQYF
TRBV5-4	-	TRBJ2-1	-	TGTGCCAGCGACTATAAGGGTGGGGGAGGGCAGTTCTTC	CASDYKGGGGQFF
TRBV7-9	-	TRBJ2-4	-	TGTGCCAGCAGCTCGGAGGGCCGGTTGGATCAGTACTTC	CASSSEGRLDQYF
TRBV18	few	TRBJ1-1	TRBD1	TGTGCCAGCTCACCACAGGGACAGGGTAACACTGAAGCTTTCTTT	CASSPQGQGNTEAFF